This entry lists 2 T cell receptor beta chains sequenced from one sample in a study of blood T cell repertoires in COVID-19. Profiled with immunoSEQ multiplex PCR; TCRdb holds only in-frame clones, not every one. The sample has around 400,000 clones, just under 90% seen once. The sample taken for sequencing was PBMCs or T cells enriched from blood (not recorded which). These receptors originate from a woman younger than 45 who had recovered from COVID-19.

The rearrangement links TRBV21-1 to TRBJ1-4. TRBV21-1 is described as a pseudogene. The CDR3 is made up of 16 amino acids. CDR3 amino acids: CASRGRGGQVDEKLFF. The DNA for the CDR3 is TGTGCCAGCAGGGGGAGAGGAGGCCAAGTCGATGAAAAACTGTTTTTT.

V is TRBV7-2 and J is TRBJ1-1, with TRBD1 as a possible D gene (6 bases). The V gene's germline CDR1 is SGHTA and CDR2 FQGNSA. CDR3 length equals 15 residues. V lost 1 base, J lost 2 bases, and 11 bases lay in between. The DNA of the CDR3 is TGTGCCAGCAGCTTAGTGGGGACATCCAACACTGAAGCTTTCTTT. Its translation is CASSLVGTSNTEAFF.